One and the same sample provided the 15 T cell receptor beta chains below, sequenced in a study of STAT5B mutations in CD4+ large granular lymphocyte leukemia. The table came from immunoSEQ multiplex PCR; TCRdb's copy has only in-frame clones and leaves some out. Of around 30,000 clones listed, more than 70% were seen once; the top ten hold approximately 2.8%. The source material was CD4+ T cells from blood buffy coats. These receptors were obtained from a human donor in good health.

In DNA, the CDR3 is TGTGCCAGCAGTGAAGACAGGGGGCGCAATCAGCCCCAGCATTTT. The encoded protein is CASSEDRGRNQPQHF. J is TRBJ1-5 and V is TRBV2, with 9 bases identical to TRBD1. The CDR3 totals 15 residues. Germline CDR1 and CDR2: SNHLY and FYNNEI. The V gene end was trimmed by 1 base and the J gene end by 2 bases; junction bases not matched to a gene: 0.

The rearrangement joins TRBV5-6 to TRBJ2-7; 8 nucleotides line up with TRBD1. This CDR3 is 15 amino acids long. Germline V gene lookup returns CDR1 SGHDT and CDR2 YYEEEE. V shed 4 bases, J shed 4 bases, and the junction held 10 bases outside the gene matches. The chain's CDR3 is CASSTGQGLRYEQYF. The CDR3 DNA is TGTGCCAGCAGCACCGGACAGGGTCTGAGGTACGAGCAGTACTTC.

J is TRBJ2-7 and V is TRBV14; no clear D. This CDR3 is 15 amino acids long. CDR1 SGHDN and CDR2 FVKESK come from the germline V gene. V was cut by 0 bases and J by 3 bases, with 12 bases left in between. CDR3 bases: TGTGCCAGCAGCCAAGACGGACGTCTCCTCTACGAGCAGTACTTC. Translated: CASSQDGRLLYEQYF. The variable domain in full, with the rest retrieved from reference TRBV14 and TRBJ2-7, is EAGVTQFPSHSVIEKGQTVTLRCDPISGHDNLYWYRRVMGKEIKFLLHFVKESKQDESGMPNNRFLAERTGGTYSTLKVQPAELEDSGVYFCASSQDGRLLYEQYFGPGTRLTVT.

The chain employs TRBV7-6 and TRBJ2-2; no clear D. Germline loops: CDR1 SGHVS, CDR2 FNYEAQ. This CDR3 has 13 amino acids. The V end lost 1 base, the J end lost 5 bases, and 5 bases lay between the germline ends. The CDR3 spells CASSLGGTGELFF. CDR3 sequence (DNA): TGTGCCAGCAGCTTAGGGGGAACCGGGGAGCTGTTTTTT.

V gene TRBV30 combines with J gene TRBJ1-1, with 8 bases identical to TRBD1. This CDR3 has 16 residues. Germline-derived CDR1 and CDR2 are GTSNPN and SVGIG (reference sequence). V gave up 3 bases and J gave up 4 bases; unmatched junction bases: 13. CDR3 region: CAWSRGQGLGGTEAFF. The CDR3 nucleotides are TGTGCCTGGAGCCGAGGACAGGGTTTGGGGGGCACTGAAGCTTTCTTT. The whole variable domain, remainder taken from reference TRBV30 and TRBJ1-1, is SQTIHQWPATLVQPVGSPLSLECTVEGTSNPNLYWYRQAAGRGLQLLFYSVGIGQISSEVPQNLSASRPQDRQFILSSKKLLLSDSGFYLCAWSRGQGLGGTEAFFGQGTRLTVV.

The V gene is TRBV6-5, the J gene TRBJ2-3, with D hard to call. V was clipped by 5 bases and J by 2 bases, with 5 bases between them. The V gene's germline CDR1 is MNHEY and CDR2 SVGAGI. The CDR3 has 12 residues. The CDR3 here is CASSHFTDTQYF. CDR3 nucleotides: TGTGCCAGCAGTCACTTCACAGATACGCAGTATTTT.

The chain couples TRBV7-8 to TRBJ1-4, with 8 bases matching TRBD1. Germline values: CDR1 SGHVS, CDR2 FQNEAQ. The CDR3 is made up of 14 amino acids. V was clipped by 7 bases and J by 8 bases; unmatched bases: 9. The CDR3: CASTSRTGQEKLFF. The CDR3 nucleotides are TGTGCCAGCACTTCAAGGACAGGGCAAGAAAAACTGTTTTTT.

This clone was seen just once. The chain employs TRBV7-2 and TRBJ1-2; 7 bases fit TRBD1. CDR3 length: 15 amino acids. From germline, CDR1 is SGHTA and CDR2 FQGNSA. V shed 5 bases, J shed 4 bases, and the junction held 10 bases outside the gene matches. CDR3 coding DNA: TGTGCCAGCAGCAGGGGGACAGAAACATTCTATGGCTACACCTTC. As protein: CASSRGTETFYGYTF. The full variable domain, completed using reference TRBV7-2 and TRBJ1-2, is GAGVSQSPSNKVTEKGKDVELRCDPISGHTALYWYRQSLGQGLEFLIYFQGNSAPDKSGLPSDRFSAERTGGSVSTLTIQRTQQEDSAVYLCASSRGTETFYGYTFGSGTRLTVV.

The rearrangement links TRBV15 to TRBJ2-3; 12 nucleotides match TRBD2. CDR1 and CDR2 (germline): LNHNV, YYDKDF (reference sequence). V trimming: 6 bases; J trimming: 3 bases; junction bases outside the gene matches: 7. The CDR3 covers 16 residues. This CDR3 is CATRNGLAGTTDTQYF. CDR3 coding DNA: TGTGCCACCAGAAACGGACTAGCGGGAACAACAGATACGCAGTATTTT.

V and J are TRBV6-5 and TRBJ1-4; unclear D gene. The germline V gene has CDR1 MNHEY and CDR2 SVGAGI. The CDR3 contains 14 residues. Trimming shortened V by 0 bases and J by 7 bases, and 9 bases separated the two germline ends. CDR3 DNA sequence: TGTGCCAGCAGTTACTCGCGGTTGGCTGAAAAACTGTTTTTT. Encoded protein: CASSYSRLAEKLFF.

The chain employs TRBV7-8 and TRBJ2-3, with TRBD1 identical over 8 bases. The germline V gene has CDR1 SGHVS and CDR2 FQNEAQ. The V and J ends lost 6 bases and 0 bases, in that order; junction bases with no gene match: 20. The CDR3 extends over 20 amino acids. In DNA form, the CDR3 reads TGTGCCAGCAGTCCAGTCAGGATTGCAGGGGGCGTCAGAAGCACAGATACGCAGTATTTT. Translated: CASSPVRIAGGVRSTDTQYF.

The rearrangement uses TRBV6-6 and TRBJ2-1; 14 bases are a match to TRBD2. Germline V gene data show CDR1 as MNHNY and CDR2 as SVGAGI (reference sequence). The V and J ends lost 5 bases and 10 bases, in that order; junction bases with no gene match: 7. The CDR3 extends over 15 amino acids. The CDR3 DNA is TGTGCCAGCAGTGCCGGGACTAGCGGGAGTCTGGAGCAGTTCTTC. This translates into CASSAGTSGSLEQFF.

The chain joins TRBV6-1 to TRBJ1-4; TRBD1 aligns across 11 bases. The CDR3 is made up of 15 amino acids. Germline values: CDR1 MNHNS, CDR2 SASEGT. V lost 6 bases, J lost 7 bases, and 7 bases stayed unmatched. The CDR3 spells CASRDRGLTGEKLFF. The CDR3 DNA reads TGTGCCAGCAGGGACAGGGGGCTGACAGGTGAAAAACTGTTTTTT.

This chain links TRBV10-1 with TRBJ2-4; 7 bases line up with TRBD2. Germline assignment: CDR1 WNHNN and CDR2 SYGVQD (reference sequence). J gave up 2 bases and V 6 bases, and 10 bases lay outside the gene matches. The CDR3 is 16 residues long. The CDR3 coding sequence is TGCGCCAGCAGCCCCGGCGGGAGTTGGTCCAAAAACATTCAGTACTTC. This sequence encodes CASSPGGSWSKNIQYF.

The V gene is TRBV7-9, the J gene TRBJ2-5; D is possibly TRBD2 (5 bases). This CDR3 is 12 amino acids long. V shed 9 bases and J shed 1 base, with 9 bases lying between them. Looked up from germline, CDR1 is SEHNR and CDR2 is FQNEAQ (reference sequence). The CDR3 DNA reads as TGTGCCAGTTCGAGGGTCCAAGAGACCCAGTACTTC. Its protein is CASSRVQETQYF.